This is a list of T cell receptor beta chains from one sample in a study of CD8 T cells in ankylosing spondylitis. TCRdb ran MiXCR on the 5' RACE reads and lists one entry per CDR3 protein. The sample includes approximately 260,000 distinct CDR3 sequences, around 7.8% of them seen just once. Sequenced material: blood, either unsorted or a sorted T cell fraction (not recorded which). The receptors were gathered from a male donor with ankylosing spondylitis or in good health (not recorded which). Each CDR3 is given without its conserved first and last residue.

CDR3: SARVYGLVSGTPSTDTQY
V: TRBV20-1
J: TRBJ2-3

CDR3: SFQGGSPTNYGYT
V: TRBV20-1
J: TRBJ1-2

CDR3: SARSLSITEAF
V: TRBV20-1
J: TRBJ1-1

CDR3: ASSLAGFYEQY
V: TRBV7-6
J: TRBJ2-7

CDR3: ASSPNGQGSNQPQH
V: TRBV25-1
J: TRBJ1-5

CDR3: AISEDVTDTQY
V: TRBV10-3
J: TRBJ2-3

CDR3: ASSEGMNWGDLDGYT
V: TRBV2
J: TRBJ1-2

CDR3: ASSMDPGSSYEQY
V: TRBV19
J: TRBJ2-7

CDR3: ASSFVSGGTEAF
V: TRBV12-3/TRBV12-4
J: TRBJ1-1

CDR3: ASRLTGQGSSPLH
V: TRBV5-1
J: TRBJ1-6

CDR3: ASSRDFRAPQDEQY
V: TRBV4-3
J: TRBJ2-7

CDR3: ASRRTGGTEAF
V: TRBV12-3/TRBV12-4
J: TRBJ1-1

CDR3: ASSLAAADTWDTDTQY
V: TRBV5-1
J: TRBJ2-3

CDR3: DTSDPPGTGNTDTQY
V: TRBV24-1
J: TRBJ2-3

CDR3: SVRTDTQY
V: TRBV29-1
J: TRBJ2-3

CDR3: ASSYSPRNQPQH
V: TRBV6-5
J: TRBJ1-5

CDR3: ASSSAPGANTQY
V: TRBV7-2
J: TRBJ2-3

CDR3: ASSQEATSTSGANVLT
V: TRBV4-2
J: TRBJ2-6

CDR3: ASSQGRPGTGVYEQY
V: TRBV4-3
J: TRBJ2-7

CDR3: ASSPNRASHTEAF
V: TRBV18
J: TRBJ1-1

CDR3: ASSLVGLQITGELF
V: TRBV5-1
J: TRBJ2-2

CDR3: AWSVGDRGYGYT
V: TRBV30
J: TRBJ1-2

CDR3: ASSPDGSGTTEAF
V: TRBV5-1
J: TRBJ1-1

CDR3: SALREGKDNEQF
V: TRBV20-1
J: TRBJ2-1

CDR3: ASSSWIPRQETQY
V: TRBV6-2/TRBV6-3
J: TRBJ2-5

CDR3: ASSLDSQGNEKLF
V: TRBV7-2
J: TRBJ1-4

CDR3: ASSLDMGGNQPQH
V: TRBV7-2
J: TRBJ1-5

CDR3: ASSYWGSRSASVSYNEQF
V: TRBV11-2
J: TRBJ2-1

CDR3: ASRGAAYGYT
V: TRBV6-5
J: TRBJ1-2

CDR3: ASSLGGRKETQY
V: TRBV7-2
J: TRBJ2-5

CDR3: SAVGGTSYGYT
V: TRBV20-1
J: TRBJ1-2

CDR3: ASSHLYGTGNNEQF
V: TRBV4-3
J: TRBJ2-1

CDR3: ASSFSSGDNEQF
V: TRBV5-5
J: TRBJ2-1

CDR3: ASSPRSNEQF
V: TRBV11-1
J: TRBJ2-1

CDR3: ASSGGTAIMNTEAF
V: TRBV10-3
J: TRBJ1-1

CDR3: ASSLVAVLYGYT
V: TRBV7-2
J: TRBJ1-2

CDR3: ASSVSAASKGNTIY
V: TRBV9
J: TRBJ1-3

CDR3: SVSPRRELSYNEQF
V: TRBV29-1
J: TRBJ2-1

CDR3: ASSPRPGSQETQY
V: TRBV18
J: TRBJ2-5

CDR3: ATSVRAGGDYNEQF
V: TRBV15
J: TRBJ2-1

CDR3: ASSLGAGPTDTQY
V: TRBV5-6
J: TRBJ2-3

CDR3: SARFLSYEQY
V: TRBV20-1
J: TRBJ2-7

CDR3: ASSSGAGGGTEAF
V: TRBV5-1
J: TRBJ1-1

CDR3: ASTSGTGGLGEKLF
V: TRBV12-3/TRBV12-4
J: TRBJ1-4

CDR3: ASSLDSFYEQY
V: TRBV12-3/TRBV12-4
J: TRBJ2-7

CDR3: SAVQGTGGTDTQY
V: TRBV29-1
J: TRBJ2-3

CDR3: ASSLVPPYNSPLH
V: TRBV12-3/TRBV12-4
J: TRBJ1-6

CDR3: ASSVGGGTGMDNEQF
V: TRBV9
J: TRBJ2-1

CDR3: ASSLTRQAPAF
V: TRBV7-3
J: TRBJ1-1